This TCR beta chain was sequenced during a study of identical twins. The table lists this clonotype with many counts. TCRdb redid the calling of the 5' RACE reads with MiXCR, one entry per CDR3 protein. Of a few hundred thousand distinct CDR3 sequences detected, roughly 9% appear once; the ten largest clones hold roughly 8.7%. Germline V gene data show CDR1 as SGHAT and CDR2 as FQNNGV. The CDR3 sequence is 14 residues long. Losses at the gene ends were 6 bases for V and 6 bases for J; bases not matched to a gene: 9. The receptor comes from a woman between 50 and 59 years old in good health. Sequenced: naive T cells sorted from blood. The gene calls are TRBV11-2 and TRBJ1-1, with 8 bases that match TRBD1. The CDR3 nucleotides are TGTGCCAGCAGTCTCGAGCCGACAGGGGCTGAAGCTTTCTTT. This translates into CASSLEPTGAEAFF.